A selection of T cell receptor beta chains follows, all from one sample in a study of response to subunit inactivated influenza vaccine. TCRdb called the RT-PCR reads again in MiXCR, with one record for every CDR3 protein. This table holds 710,000 or so distinct CDR3 sequences, around 14% found once. This specimen was PBMCs from blood, taken 11 to 12 days after vaccination. These receptors were collected from a man over 45 who received an inactivated influenza vaccine. Each CDR3 is given with its conserved first and last residue. A D gene is named only where the DNA matches it firmly. For some rows the clone size is stated as once, few or many, or as a class when expanded; others skip it.

CASSPWGGFEQYF TGTGCCAGCAGCCCTTGGGGAGGGTTCGAGCAGTACTTC . TRBJ2-7 TRBV7-9 13 TRBD2
CASSLGGGRYSYGYTF TGCGCCAGCAGCTTGGGCGGGGGCCGCTACTCTTATGGCTACACCTTC few TRBJ1-2 TRBV5-1 16 .
CSVVPTANYGYTF TGCAGTGTGGTACCGACAGCTAACTATGGCTACACCTTC . TRBJ1-2 TRBV20-1 13 .
CASSLSTRQDTQYF TGTGCCAGCAGCTTAAGTACCCGACAAGATACGCAGTATTTT . TRBJ2-3 TRBV7-2 14 .
CSASLVEYF TGCAGTGCTAGCCTAGTAGAGTACTTC . TRBJ2-5 TRBV20-1 9 .
CDSSWGGQTNTGELFF TGTGACAGCAGTTGGGGGGGACAAACGAACACCGGGGAGCTGTTTTTT . TRBJ2-2 TRBV9 16 .
CASSQSILAGESYEQYF TGCGCCAGCAGCCAGTCCATACTAGCGGGAGAGAGCTACGAGCAGTACTTC . TRBJ2-7 TRBV4-3 17 TRBD2
CASSLVLDTDTQYF TGTGCCAGCAGCTTAGTGCTGGACACAGATACGCAGTATTTT . TRBJ2-3 TRBV7-8 14 .
CASSYSTGLREQFF TGTGCCAGCAGTTACTCGACGGGTCTGAGGGAGCAGTTCTTC many TRBJ2-1 TRBV6-5 14 .
CAGRTASGELFF TGTGCCGGCCGGACAGCGTCTGGGGAGCTGTTTTTT many TRBJ2-2 TRBV7-9 12 .
CASESSGGFTGELFF TGTGCCAGCGAGTCGAGCGGGGGATTCACCGGGGAGCTGTTTTTT . TRBJ2-2 TRBV19 15 TRBD2
CASSVRTADGNEQFF TGTGCCAGCAGCGTTCGGACAGCCGACGGCAATGAGCAGTTCTTC few TRBJ2-1 TRBV9 15 .
CSARVRENYGYTF TGCAGTGCTAGAGTCAGGGAGAACTATGGCTACACCTTC few TRBJ1-2 TRBV20-1 13 .
CASSYRAGETQYF TGTGCTAGCAGCTACAGGGCTGGAGAGACCCAGTACTTC . TRBJ2-5 TRBV7-7 13 .
CASSPRDYEQYF TGTGCCAGCAGTCCCCGGGACTACGAGCAGTACTTC . TRBJ2-7 TRBV6-2/TRBV6-3 12 .
CASSVGVTTKNIQYF TGTGCCAGCAGTGTTGGGGTCACGACCAAAAACATTCAGTACTTC few TRBJ2-4 TRBV9 15 .
CAGAGTTTGELFF TGTGCCGGAGCCGGGACGACAACCGGGGAGCTGTTTTTT . TRBJ2-2 TRBV10-3 13 .
CASSAGQGIANTGELFF TGCGCCAGCAGCGCGGGACAGGGGATAGCGAACACCGGGGAGCTGTTTTTT few TRBJ2-2 TRBV5-1 17 TRBD1
CASSAFGQGPDTQYF TGTGCCAGCAGCGCATTCGGACAGGGCCCAGATACGCAGTATTTT few TRBJ2-3 TRBV6-2/TRBV6-3 15 TRBD1
CAVAGGEGGELFF TGTGCTGTCGCAGGGGGCGAAGGCGGGGAGCTGTTTTTT . TRBJ2-2 TRBV6-6 13 TRBD1
CASSQVWGRPDTQYF TGTGCCAGCAGCCAAGTTTGGGGGCGCCCAGATACGCAGTATTTT few TRBJ2-3 TRBV3-1 15 .
CSARSPRTPSTDTQYF TGCAGTGCGAGAAGCCCTCGGACGCCAAGCACAGATACGCAGTATTTT . TRBJ2-3 TRBV20-1 16 .
CASSITSGGGNEQFF TGTGCCAGCAGCATTACTAGCGGGGGTGGGAATGAGCAGTTCTTC . TRBJ2-1 TRBV11-2 15 TRBD2
CASSQDLGSSSYNEQFF TGCGCCAGCAGCCAAGATCTAGGCTCAAGCTCCTACAATGAGCAGTTCTTC . TRBJ2-1 TRBV4-3 17 .
CASNPIGYSNTGELFF TGTGCCAGCAACCCCATAGGGTATTCGAACACCGGGGAGCTGTTTTTT few TRBJ2-2 TRBV6-1 16 .
CSASPMARGTEAFF TGCAGTGCTAGTCCTATGGCAAGGGGCACTGAAGCTTTCTTT few TRBJ1-1 TRBV20-1 14 .
CASSHSGGRGFDEQFF TGTGCCAGCAGCCACTCGGGCGGGAGGGGCTTCGATGAGCAGTTCTTC . TRBJ2-1 TRBV4-2 16 TRBD2
CASSYSQDYEQYF TGTGCCAGCAGTTACTCGCAGGACTACGAGCAGTACTTC . TRBJ2-7 TRBV6-5 13 .
CSVEGGYGYTF TGCAGCGTTGAGGGCGGCTATGGCTACACCTTC few TRBJ1-2 TRBV29-1 11 .
CASSFWTEETQYF TGTGCCAGCAGTTTTTGGACAGAAGAGACCCAGTACTTC few TRBJ2-5 TRBV12-3/TRBV12-4 13 .
CASSPGTYQETQYF TGTGCCAGCAGTCCCGGGACATACCAAGAGACCCAGTACTTC . TRBJ2-5 TRBV28 14 .
CATSRDLRGGTDTQYF TGTGCCACCAGCAGAGATCTCCGGGGGGGGACAGATACGCAGTATTTT many TRBJ2-3 TRBV15 16 TRBD2
CASSQVISGELFF TGTGCCAGCAGCCAAGTAATATCCGGGGAGCTGTTTTTT few TRBJ2-2 TRBV3-1 13 .
CASSSRGFDEQYF TGTGCCAGCAGTTCGCGAGGGTTCGACGAGCAGTACTTC few TRBJ2-7 TRBV6-6 13 .
CASSPGQGLQETQYF TGCGCCAGCAGCCCAGGACAGGGCCTTCAAGAGACCCAGTACTTC many TRBJ2-5 TRBV5-1 15 TRBD1
CASSSFRDRGSGQPQHF TGTGCCAGCAGTTCCTTCCGGGACAGGGGATCGGGGCAGCCCCAGCATTTT . TRBJ1-5 TRBV28 17 TRBD1
CASSLGYSGYTF TGTGCCAGCAGTTTAGGATACAGTGGCTACACCTTC many TRBJ1-2 TRBV12-3/TRBV12-4 12 .
CASSYSKADLETQYF TGTGCCAGCAGTTACTCGAAGGCGGATCTAGAGACCCAGTACTTC . TRBJ2-5 TRBV6-2/TRBV6-3 15 .
CASSDAEATGELFF TGTGCCAGCAGTGACGCGGAAGCCACCGGGGAGCTGTTTTTT . TRBJ2-2 TRBV25-1 14 .
CASSPHQGAQETQYF TGTGCCAGCAGCCCTCATCAGGGGGCTCAAGAGACCCAGTACTTC . TRBJ2-5 TRBV9 15 TRBD1
CASSYSNRDYGYTF TGTGCCAGCAGTTACTCGAACAGGGACTATGGCTACACCTTC . TRBJ1-2 TRBV6-5 14 .
CASSLAGGVTTEQYF TGCGCCAGCAGCTTGGCCGGCGGCGTAACCACCGAGCAGTACTTC . TRBJ2-7 TRBV5-1 15 .
CASSPGTSGTIF TGTGCCAGCAGTCCCGGGACTAGCGGGACCATCTTC few TRBJ2-1 TRBV6-2/TRBV6-3 12 TRBD2
CASSPPTNNSPLHF TGTGCCAGCAGCCCTCCCACTAATAATTCACCCCTCCACTTT . TRBJ1-6 TRBV12-3/TRBV12-4 14 .
CASSQAFSGTGDHEQYF TGTGCCAGCAGCCAAGCCTTTTCCGGGACAGGGGACCACGAGCAGTACTTC . TRBJ2-7 TRBV4-2 17 TRBD1
CASSDSGGERQAFF TGTGCCAGCAGTGACTCGGGGGGCGAACGCCAAGCTTTCTTT many TRBJ1-1 TRBV6-5 14 .
CASSRTGSTYNEQFF TGCGCCAGCAGCCGGACAGGTTCGACCTACAATGAGCAGTTCTTC few TRBJ2-1 TRBV5-1 15 TRBD1
CASSLETRGAYNEQFF TGTGCCAGCAGCTTAGAGACGCGGGGGGCCTACAATGAGCAGTTCTTC . TRBJ2-1 TRBV7-9 16 TRBD2
CASSLVGSKQYF TGCGCCAGCAGCTTGGTAGGGAGCAAGCAGTACTTC . TRBJ2-7 TRBV5-1 12 .
CASTSSGGINEQFF TGTGCCAGCACGAGTAGCGGGGGGATCAATGAGCAGTTCTTC . TRBJ2-1 TRBV6-2/TRBV6-3 14 TRBD2
CASSLAEGTIQYF TGTGCCAGCAGCTTAGCGGAGGGGACCATTCAGTACTTC few TRBJ2-4 TRBV7-2 13 .
CASSLLGPIGLVGQYF TGTGCCAGCAGTTTGCTTGGTCCCATCGGGCTCGTGGGGCAGTATTTT . TRBJ2-3 TRBV12-3/TRBV12-4 16 .
CASSLGRQVNYEQYF TGTGCCAGCAGCTTAGGTCGCCAGGTTAACTACGAGCAGTACTTC few TRBJ2-7 TRBV7-2 15 .
CSVGEPSGANVLTF TGCAGCGTTGGGGAGCCCTCTGGGGCCAACGTCCTGACTTTC . TRBJ2-6 TRBV29-1 14 .
CASSYSIAKNIQYF TGTGCCAGCAGTTACTCTATAGCCAAAAACATTCAGTACTTC few TRBJ2-4 TRBV6-2/TRBV6-3 14 .
CASSLGQGNSYNEQFF TGTGCCAGCAGCTTAGGGCAGGGAAACTCCTACAATGAGCAGTTCTTC few TRBJ2-1 TRBV11-2 16 .
CAIRKGSYEQYF TGTGCCATCAGGAAGGGGTCCTACGAGCAGTACTTC . TRBJ2-7 TRBV10-3 12 .
CASSLVRNTGELFF TGTGCCAGCAGCTTAGTTCGTAACACCGGGGAGCTGTTTTTT many TRBJ2-2 TRBV7-2 14 .
CSAEPRDRVWSATQYF TGCAGTGCTGAACCCCGGGACAGGGTGTGGTCGGCTACGCAGTATTTT . TRBJ2-3 TRBV20-1 16 TRBD1